This T cell receptor beta chain was obtained from a study of technical replicates of blood from several donors (dated by TCRdb to about 2017). Libraries were constructed by the immunoSEQ multiplex PCR assay. Here the immuneACCESS table is served through TCRdb, limited to in-frame sequences with V and J called. Missing clones are a known gap in these copies; in checked studies unresolved V genes cover under half, and the rest lacks a known reason. The sample contains approximately 75,000 clones, approximately 92% of them found a single time. 0.41% of the sample goes to the ten largest clones. The germline ends are 8 bases apart after V is trimmed by 2 bases and J by 4 bases. Taken from cysteine to phenylalanine, the CDR3 has 13 residues. Left in the record is the CDR3 DNA by itself, 39 bases read in frame from the first base. From the germline V gene (reference sequence), CDR1 is SGHKS and CDR2 is YYEKEE.

Notes on this clone: It lacks a known antigen. No base quality information exists; no much larger clone differs at one position.

The chain is made from TRBV5-5 and TRBJ2-3; no confident D gene assignment can be made. Sequencing was carried out using T cells isolated from PBMCs. This clonotype was sampled from a human donor in good health. The CDR3 reads CASSFLVPDTQYF. The sequenced DNA is TGTGCCAGCAGCTTTTTAGTGCCAGATACGCAGTATTTT.